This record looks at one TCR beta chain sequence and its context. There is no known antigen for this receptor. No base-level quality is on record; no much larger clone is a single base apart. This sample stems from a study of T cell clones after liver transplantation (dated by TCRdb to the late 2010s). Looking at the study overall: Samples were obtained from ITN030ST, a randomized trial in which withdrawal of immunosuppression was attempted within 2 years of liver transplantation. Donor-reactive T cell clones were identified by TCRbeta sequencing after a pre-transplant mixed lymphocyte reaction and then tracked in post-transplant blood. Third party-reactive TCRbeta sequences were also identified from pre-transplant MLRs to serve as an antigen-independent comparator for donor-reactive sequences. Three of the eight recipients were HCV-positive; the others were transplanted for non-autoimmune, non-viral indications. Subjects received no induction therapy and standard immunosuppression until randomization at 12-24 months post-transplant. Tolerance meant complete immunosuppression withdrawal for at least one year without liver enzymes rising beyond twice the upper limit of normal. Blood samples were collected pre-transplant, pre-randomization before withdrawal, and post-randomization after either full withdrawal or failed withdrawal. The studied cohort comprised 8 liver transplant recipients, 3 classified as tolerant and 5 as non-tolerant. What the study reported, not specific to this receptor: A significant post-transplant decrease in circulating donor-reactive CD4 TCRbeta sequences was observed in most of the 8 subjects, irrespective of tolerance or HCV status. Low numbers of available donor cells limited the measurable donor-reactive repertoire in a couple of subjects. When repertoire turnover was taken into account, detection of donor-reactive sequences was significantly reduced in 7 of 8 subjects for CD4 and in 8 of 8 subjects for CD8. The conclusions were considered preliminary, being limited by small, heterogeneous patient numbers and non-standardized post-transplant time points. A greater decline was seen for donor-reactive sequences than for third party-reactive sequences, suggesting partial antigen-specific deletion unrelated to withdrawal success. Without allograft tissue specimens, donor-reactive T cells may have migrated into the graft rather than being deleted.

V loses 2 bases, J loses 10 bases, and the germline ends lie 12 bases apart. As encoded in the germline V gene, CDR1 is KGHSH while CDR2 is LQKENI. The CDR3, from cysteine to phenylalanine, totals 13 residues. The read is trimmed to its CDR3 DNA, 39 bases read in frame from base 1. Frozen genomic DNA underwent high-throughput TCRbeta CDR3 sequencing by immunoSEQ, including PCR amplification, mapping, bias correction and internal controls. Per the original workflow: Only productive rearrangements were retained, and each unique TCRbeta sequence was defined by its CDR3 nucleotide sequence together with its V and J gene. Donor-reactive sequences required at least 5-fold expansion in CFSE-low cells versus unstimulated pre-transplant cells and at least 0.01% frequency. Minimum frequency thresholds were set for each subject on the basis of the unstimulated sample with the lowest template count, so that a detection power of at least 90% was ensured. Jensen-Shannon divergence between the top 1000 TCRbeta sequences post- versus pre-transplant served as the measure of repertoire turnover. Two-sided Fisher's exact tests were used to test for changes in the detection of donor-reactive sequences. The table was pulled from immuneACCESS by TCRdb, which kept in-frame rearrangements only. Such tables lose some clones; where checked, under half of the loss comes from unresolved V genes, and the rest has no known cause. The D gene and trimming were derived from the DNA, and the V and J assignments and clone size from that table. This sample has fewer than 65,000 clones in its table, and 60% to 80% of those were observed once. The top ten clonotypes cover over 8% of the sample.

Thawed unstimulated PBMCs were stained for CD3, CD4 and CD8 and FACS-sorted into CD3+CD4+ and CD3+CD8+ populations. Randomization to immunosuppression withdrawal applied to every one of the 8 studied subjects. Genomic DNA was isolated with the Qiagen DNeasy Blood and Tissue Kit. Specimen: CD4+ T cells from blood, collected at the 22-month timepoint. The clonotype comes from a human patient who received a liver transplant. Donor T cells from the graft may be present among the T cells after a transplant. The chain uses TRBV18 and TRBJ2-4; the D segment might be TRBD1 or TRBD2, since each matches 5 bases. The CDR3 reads CASSPGGSEIQYF. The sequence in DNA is TGTGCCAGCTCACCAGGGGGATCAGAAATTCAGTACTTC.